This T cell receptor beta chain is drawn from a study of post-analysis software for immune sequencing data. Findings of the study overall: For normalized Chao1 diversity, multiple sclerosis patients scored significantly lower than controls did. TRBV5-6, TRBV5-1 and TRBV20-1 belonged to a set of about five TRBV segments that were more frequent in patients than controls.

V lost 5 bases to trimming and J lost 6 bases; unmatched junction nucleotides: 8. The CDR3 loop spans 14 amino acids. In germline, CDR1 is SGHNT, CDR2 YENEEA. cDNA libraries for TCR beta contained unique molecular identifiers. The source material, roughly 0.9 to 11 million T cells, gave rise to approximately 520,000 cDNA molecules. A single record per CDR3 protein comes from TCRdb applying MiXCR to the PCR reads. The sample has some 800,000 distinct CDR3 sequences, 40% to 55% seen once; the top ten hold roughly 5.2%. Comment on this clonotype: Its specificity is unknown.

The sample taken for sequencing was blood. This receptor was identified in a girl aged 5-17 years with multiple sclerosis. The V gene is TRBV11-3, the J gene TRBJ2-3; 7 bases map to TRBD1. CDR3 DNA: TGTGCCAGCAGCCGGAACAGGGGATCGGATACGCAGTATTTT. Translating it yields CASSRNRGSDTQYF.